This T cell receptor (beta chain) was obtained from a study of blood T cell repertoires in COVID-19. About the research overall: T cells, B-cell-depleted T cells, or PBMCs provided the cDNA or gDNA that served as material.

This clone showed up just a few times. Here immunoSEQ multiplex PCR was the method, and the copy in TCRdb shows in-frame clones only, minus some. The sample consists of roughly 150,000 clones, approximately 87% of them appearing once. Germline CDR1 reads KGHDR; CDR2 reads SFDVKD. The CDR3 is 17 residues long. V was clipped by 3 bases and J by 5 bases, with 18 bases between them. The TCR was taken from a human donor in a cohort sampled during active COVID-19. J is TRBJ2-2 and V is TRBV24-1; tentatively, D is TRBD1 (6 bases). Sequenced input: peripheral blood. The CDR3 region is CATSDPARTAYTGELFF. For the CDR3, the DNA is TGTGCCACCAGTGATCCGGCTAGGACAGCATATACCGGGGAGCTGTTTTTT.